The sequence of this T cell receptor (beta chain) was determined in a study of synovial regulatory T cells in juvenile arthritis. Study-level background: A few patients were therapy-naive; several received methotrexate alone. Notes on the study in general: Synovial Tregs shared more CDR3 sequences with iaTregs than other blood Tregs.

Data came from immunoSEQ multiplex PCR; TCRdb stores just in-frame clones and leaves some out. The table lists 9,000 to 10,000 clones. Comment on this clone: The antigen is unknown.

The receptor was isolated from a donor aged 2-30 years with juvenile idiopathic arthritis. Input material: Treg cells from blood. Subset meaning: remaining (HLA-DR-negative) circulating blood Treg cells.

This chain's CDR3 is CASSGYRAGEQYF. The V call is TRBV6-5, the J call TRBJ2-7; TCRdb outputs TRBD1, but without DNA this stays unchecked. The germline gives CDR1 MNHEY, CDR2 SVGAGI. The CDR3 is 13 amino acids. No DNA is recorded.